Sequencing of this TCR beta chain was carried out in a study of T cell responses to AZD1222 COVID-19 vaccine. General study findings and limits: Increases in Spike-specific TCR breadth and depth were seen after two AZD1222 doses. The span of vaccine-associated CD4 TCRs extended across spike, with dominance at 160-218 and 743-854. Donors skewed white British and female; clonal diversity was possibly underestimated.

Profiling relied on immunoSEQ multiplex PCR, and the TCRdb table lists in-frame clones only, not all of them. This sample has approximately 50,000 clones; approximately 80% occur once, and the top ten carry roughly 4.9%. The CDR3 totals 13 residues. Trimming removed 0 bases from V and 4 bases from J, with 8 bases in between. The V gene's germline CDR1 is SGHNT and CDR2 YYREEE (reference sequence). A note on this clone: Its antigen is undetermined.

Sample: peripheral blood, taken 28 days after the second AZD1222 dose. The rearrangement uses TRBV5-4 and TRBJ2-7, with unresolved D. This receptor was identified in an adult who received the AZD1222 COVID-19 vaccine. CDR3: CASSLGAQYEQYF. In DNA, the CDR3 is TGTGCCAGCAGCTTGGGCGCTCAATACGAGCAGTACTTC.